The 8 T cell receptor beta chains in this list originate from one sample, sequenced in a study of STAT3 mutations in large granular lymphocyte leukemia (dated by TCRdb to the late 2010s). Their recognized antigens are unknown. What the authors observed across the whole study: At least one immunodominant TCRbeta clonotype was present in every T-LGLL patient, and multiple immunodominant subclonotypes appeared in about half of the T-LGLL patients.

The library was prepared using the immunoSEQ multiplex PCR assay. The table was pulled from immuneACCESS by TCRdb, which kept in-frame rearrangements only. Such tables lose some clones; where checked, under half of the loss comes from unresolved V genes, and the rest has no known cause. This sample comprises 11,000 or so clones, 85% of them detected only once. The ten largest clones capture approximately 87% of the sample. Sequenced: peripheral blood mononuclear cells. The receptors were gathered from a man older than 75 with T-cell large granular lymphocyte leukemia. Some clones in this sample may be carry-over from other donors' samples. The age is the age at diagnosis.

The chain is built from TRBV6-4 and TRBJ1-5; D gene unclear. V was shortened by 1 base and J by 3 bases, with 4 bases between the two germline ends. Germline-derived CDR1 and CDR2 are MRHNA and SNTAGT. The CDR3 runs 13 residues. CDR3 DNA: TGTGCCAGCAGTGACTATCCCAATCAGCCCCAGCATTTT. Encoded protein: CASSDYPNQPQHF.

J is TRBJ2-7 and V is TRBV9; either TRBD1 or TRBD2 may supply D (5 bases each). The CDR3 length is 13 residues. Trimming took 4 bases from V and 2 from J, leaving 10 bases between them. Germline-derived CDR1 and CDR2 are SGDLS and YYNGEE. DNA of the CDR3: TGTGCCAGCAGCCGCGAGGGGACCTACGAGCAGTACTTC. Its translation: CASSREGTYEQYF.

The rearrangement joins TRBV7-8 to TRBJ1-6, with 10 bases that match TRBD1. The CDR3 loop spans 17 amino acids. Germline V lookup: CDR1 SGHVS, CDR2 FQNEAQ. The trim removed 1 base at V and 7 bases at J, leaving 7 bases unmatched. The DNA for the CDR3 is TGTGCCAGCAGCTTAGAGGGACAGGGGATTGGGAATTCACCCCTCCACTTT. Its protein product is CASSLEGQGIGNSPLHF.

CDR3 DNA: TGTGCCAGCAGCTTGGGAGGGCAGGGGGCGTGGAGTGAAAAACTGTTTTTT. It codes for CASSLGGQGAWSEKLFF. The chain employs TRBV5-4 and TRBJ1-4; 8 bases match TRBD1. With V trimmed by 0 bases and J by 7 bases, 11 bases remained unmatched. This CDR3 has 17 residues. Looked up from germline, CDR1 is SGHNT and CDR2 is YYREEE (reference sequence).

The chain uses TRBV18 and TRBJ2-1; the D gene could be TRBD1 or TRBD2 (6 bases each). The CDR3 is 16 residues long. Germline CDR1 and CDR2: KGHSH and LQKENI. V lost 4 bases and J 2 bases, leaving 15 bases between the germline ends. This chain's CDR3 is CASSLTDGGTYNEQFF. In DNA, the CDR3 is TGTGCCAGCTCACTGACAGACGGGGGCACCTACAATGAGCAGTTCTTC.

J is TRBJ1-5 and V is TRBV4-2; no clear D gene. This CDR3 has 16 residues. The germline V and J ends were trimmed by 0 bases and 6 bases, with 15 bases remaining between them. Germline CDR1 LGHNA, CDR2 YNFKEQ. The CDR3 DNA is TGTGCCAGCAGCCAAGAGCCGGTGCGGACGGGTCAGCCCCAGCATTTT. This encodes CASSQEPVRTGQPQHF.

The chain has TRBV7-2 and TRBJ1-2; D is possibly TRBD1 (6 bases). V was pared by 2 bases and J by 4 bases, with 17 bases between. Germline CDR1 is SGHTA and CDR2 is FQGNSA. The CDR3 runs 16 residues. CDR3 region: CASSLIGRGGRYGYTF. The CDR3 DNA is TGTGCCAGCAGCTTAATCGGGCGGGGGGGCCGCTATGGCTACACCTTC.

This rearrangement joins TRBV7-9 to TRBJ2-5; D is unresolved. CDR1 is SEHNR and CDR2 is FQNEAQ in the germline V gene (reference sequence). Trimming cost V 3 bases and J 2 bases, with 7 bases left between them. This CDR3 contains 13 residues. As DNA, the CDR3 is TGTGCCAGCAGCTTGACTTTACAAGAGACCCAGTACTTC. The encoded protein is CASSLTLQETQYF.